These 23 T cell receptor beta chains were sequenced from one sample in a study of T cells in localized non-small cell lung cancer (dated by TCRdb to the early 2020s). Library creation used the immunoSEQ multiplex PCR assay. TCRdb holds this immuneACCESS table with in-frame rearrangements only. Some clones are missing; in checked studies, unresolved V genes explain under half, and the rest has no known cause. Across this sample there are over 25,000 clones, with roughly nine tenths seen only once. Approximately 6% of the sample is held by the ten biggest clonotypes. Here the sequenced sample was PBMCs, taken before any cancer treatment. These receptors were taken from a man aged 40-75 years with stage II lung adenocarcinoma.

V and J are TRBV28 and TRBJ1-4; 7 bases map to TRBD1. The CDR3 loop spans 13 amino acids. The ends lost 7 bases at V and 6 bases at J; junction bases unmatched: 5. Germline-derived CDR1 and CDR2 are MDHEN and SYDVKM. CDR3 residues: CASNRGVDEKLFF. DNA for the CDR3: TGTGCCAGCAACAGGGGAGTCGATGAAAAACTGTTTTTT.

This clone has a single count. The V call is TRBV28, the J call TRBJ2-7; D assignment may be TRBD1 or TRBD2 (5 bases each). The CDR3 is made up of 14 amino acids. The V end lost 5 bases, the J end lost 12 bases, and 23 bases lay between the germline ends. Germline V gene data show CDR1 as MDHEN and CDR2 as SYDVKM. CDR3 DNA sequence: TGTGCCAGCAGTCCTCCACAGGTTTCTACGAGGGTGTACTTC. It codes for CASSPPQVSTRVYF.

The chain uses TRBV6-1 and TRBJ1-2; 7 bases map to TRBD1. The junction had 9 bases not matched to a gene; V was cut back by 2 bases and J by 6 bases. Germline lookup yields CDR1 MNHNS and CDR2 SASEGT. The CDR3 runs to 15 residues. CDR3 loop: CASSEWGGGADGYTF. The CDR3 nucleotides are TGTGCCAGCAGTGAATGGGGAGGGGGCGCCGATGGCTACACCTTC.

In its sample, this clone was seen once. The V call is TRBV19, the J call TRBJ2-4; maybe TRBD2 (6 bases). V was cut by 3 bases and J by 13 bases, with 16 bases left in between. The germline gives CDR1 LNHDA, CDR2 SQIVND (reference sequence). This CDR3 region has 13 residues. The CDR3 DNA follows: TGTGCCAGTAGTATGGAGGGACGGAGCCCGCAGTACTTC. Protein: CASSMEGRSPQYF.

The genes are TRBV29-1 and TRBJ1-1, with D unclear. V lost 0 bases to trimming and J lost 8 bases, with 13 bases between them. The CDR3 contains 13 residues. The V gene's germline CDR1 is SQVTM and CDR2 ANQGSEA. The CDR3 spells CSVEDVSGSEAFF. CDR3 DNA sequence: TGCAGCGTTGAAGACGTATCGGGGTCCGAAGCTTTCTTT.

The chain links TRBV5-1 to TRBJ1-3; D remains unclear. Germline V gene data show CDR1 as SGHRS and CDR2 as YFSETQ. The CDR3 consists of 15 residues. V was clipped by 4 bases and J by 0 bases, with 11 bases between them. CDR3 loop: CASSPGRPSGNTIYF. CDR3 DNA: TGCGCCAGCAGCCCAGGACGGCCCTCTGGAAACACCATATATTTT.

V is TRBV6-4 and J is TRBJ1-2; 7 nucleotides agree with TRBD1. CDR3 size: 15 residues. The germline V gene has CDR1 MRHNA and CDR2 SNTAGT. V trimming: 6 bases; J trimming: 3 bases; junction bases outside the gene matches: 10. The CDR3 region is CASRAIQGGDYGYTF. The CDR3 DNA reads TGTGCCAGCAGGGCCATCCAGGGGGGTGACTATGGCTACACCTTC.

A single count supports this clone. CDR3 residues: CASSEVGWGGARPYEQYF. For the CDR3, the DNA is TGTGCCAGCAGTGAAGTAGGCTGGGGGGGGGCGCGGCCCTACGAGCAGTACTTC. The V gene is TRBV6-1, the J gene TRBJ2-7; D might be TRBD2 (7 bases). The CDR3 covers 18 residues. Germline-derived CDR1 and CDR2 are MNHNS and SASEGT. V was trimmed by 1 base and J by 2 bases, leaving 21 bases between them.

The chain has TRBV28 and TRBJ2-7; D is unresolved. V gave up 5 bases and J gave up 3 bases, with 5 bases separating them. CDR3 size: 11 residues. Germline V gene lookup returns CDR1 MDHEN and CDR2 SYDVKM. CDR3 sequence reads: CASSVDYEQYF. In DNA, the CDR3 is TGTGCCAGCAGTGTCGACTACGAGCAGTACTTC.

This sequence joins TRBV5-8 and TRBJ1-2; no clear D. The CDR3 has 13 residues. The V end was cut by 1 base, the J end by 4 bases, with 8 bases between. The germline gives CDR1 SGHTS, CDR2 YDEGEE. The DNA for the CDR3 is TGTGCCAGCAGCTTGATGACTTTCTATGGCTACACCTTC. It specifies CASSLMTFYGYTF.

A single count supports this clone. CDR3 coding DNA: TGTGCCAGCAGCTCGGGACCGTCGCCCCTCCACTTT. Its translation is CASSSGPSPLHF. The rearrangement links TRBV9 to TRBJ1-6; a possible D gene is TRBD1 (5 bases). The CDR3 extends over 12 amino acids. Germline CDR1 and CDR2: SGDLS and YYNGEE. The V gene lost 4 bases and the J gene lost 13 bases, with 12 bases spanning the gap. The full variable domain, rest sourced from reference TRBV9 and TRBJ1-6, is DSGVTQTPKHLITATGQRVTLRCSPRSGDLSVYWYQQSLDQGLQFLIQYYNGEERAKGNILERFSAQQFPDLHSELNLSSLELGDSALYFCASSSGPSPLHFGNGTRLTVT.

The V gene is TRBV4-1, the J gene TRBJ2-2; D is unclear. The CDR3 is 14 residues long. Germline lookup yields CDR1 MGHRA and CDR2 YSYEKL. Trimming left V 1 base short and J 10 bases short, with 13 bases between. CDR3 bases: TGCGCCAGCAGCCAAGTAGCAGTAGACCCGGAGCTGTTTTTT. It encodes CASSQVAVDPELFF.

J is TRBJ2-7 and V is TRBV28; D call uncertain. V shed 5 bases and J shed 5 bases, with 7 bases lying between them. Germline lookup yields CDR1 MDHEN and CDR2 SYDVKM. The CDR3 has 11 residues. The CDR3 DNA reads TGTGCCAGCAGTCCCGGCCACGAGCAGTACTTC. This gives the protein CASSPGHEQYF.

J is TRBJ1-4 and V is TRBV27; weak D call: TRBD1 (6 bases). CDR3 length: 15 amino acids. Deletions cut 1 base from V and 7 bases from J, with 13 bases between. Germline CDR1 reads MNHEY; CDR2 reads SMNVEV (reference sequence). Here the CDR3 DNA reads TGTGCCAGCAGTTTATTTGGGGGCGAGGGTGAAAAACTGTTTTTT. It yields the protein CASSLFGGEGEKLFF.

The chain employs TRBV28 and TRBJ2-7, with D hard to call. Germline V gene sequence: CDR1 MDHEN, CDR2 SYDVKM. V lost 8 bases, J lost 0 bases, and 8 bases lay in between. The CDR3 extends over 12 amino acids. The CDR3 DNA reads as TGTGCCAGCTTCGGGTACTCCTACGAGCAGTACTTC. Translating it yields CASFGYSYEQYF. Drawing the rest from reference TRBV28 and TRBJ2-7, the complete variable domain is DVKVTQSSRYLVKRTGEKVFLECVQDMDHENMFWYRQDPGLGLRLIYFSYDVKMKEKGDIPEGYSVSREKKERFSLILESASTNQTSMYLCASFGYSYEQYFGPGTRLTVT.

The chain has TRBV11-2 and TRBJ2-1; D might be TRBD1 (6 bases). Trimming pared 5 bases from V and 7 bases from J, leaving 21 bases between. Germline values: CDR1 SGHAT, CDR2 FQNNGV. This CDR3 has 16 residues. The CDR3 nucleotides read TGTGCCAGCAGCCGAGAGGTCATGAGGGGGTCTAATGAGCAGTTCTTC. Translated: CASSREVMRGSNEQFF.

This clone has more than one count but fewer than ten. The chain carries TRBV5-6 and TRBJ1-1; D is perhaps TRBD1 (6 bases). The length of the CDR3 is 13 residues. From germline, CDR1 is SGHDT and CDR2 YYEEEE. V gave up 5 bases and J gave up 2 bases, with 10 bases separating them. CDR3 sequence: CASSHRVNTEAFF. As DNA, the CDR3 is TGTGCCAGCAGTCACAGGGTAAACACTGAAGCTTTCTTT.

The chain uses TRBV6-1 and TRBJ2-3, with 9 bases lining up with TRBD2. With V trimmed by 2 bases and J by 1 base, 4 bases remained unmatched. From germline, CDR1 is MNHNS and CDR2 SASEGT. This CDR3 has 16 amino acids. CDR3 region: CASSEWVAGGTDTQYF. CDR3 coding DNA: TGTGCCAGCAGTGAATGGGTAGCGGGAGGCACAGATACGCAGTATTTT.

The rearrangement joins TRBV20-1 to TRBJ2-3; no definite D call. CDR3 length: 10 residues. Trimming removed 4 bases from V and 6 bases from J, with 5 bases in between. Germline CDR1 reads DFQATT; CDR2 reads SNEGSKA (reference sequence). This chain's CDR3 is CSAKEDTQYF. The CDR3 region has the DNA TGCAGTGCTAAAGAGGATACGCAGTATTTT.

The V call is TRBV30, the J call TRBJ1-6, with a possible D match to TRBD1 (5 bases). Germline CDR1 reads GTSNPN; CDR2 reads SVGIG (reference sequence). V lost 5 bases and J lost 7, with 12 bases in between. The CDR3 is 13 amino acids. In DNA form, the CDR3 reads TGTGCCTGGGGGGGAGGACGCAATTCACCCCTCCACTTT. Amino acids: CAWGGGRNSPLHF.

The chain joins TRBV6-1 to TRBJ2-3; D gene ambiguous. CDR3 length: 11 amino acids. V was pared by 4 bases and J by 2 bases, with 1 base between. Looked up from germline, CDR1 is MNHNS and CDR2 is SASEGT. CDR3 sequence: CASSATDTQYF. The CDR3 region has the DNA TGTGCCAGCAGTGCCACAGATACGCAGTATTTT.

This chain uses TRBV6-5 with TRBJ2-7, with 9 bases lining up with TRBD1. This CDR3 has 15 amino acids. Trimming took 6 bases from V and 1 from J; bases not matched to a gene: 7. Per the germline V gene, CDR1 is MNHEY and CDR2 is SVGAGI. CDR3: CASSRTGDGSYEQYF. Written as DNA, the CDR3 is TGTGCCAGCAGCAGGACAGGGGATGGTTCCTACGAGCAGTACTTC.

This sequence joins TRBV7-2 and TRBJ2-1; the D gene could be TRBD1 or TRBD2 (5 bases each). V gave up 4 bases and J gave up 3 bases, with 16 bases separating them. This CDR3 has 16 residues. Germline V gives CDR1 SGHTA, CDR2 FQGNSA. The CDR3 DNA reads TGTGCCAGCAGCTCTGTGGGGACCCAAGTCTACAATGAGCAGTTCTTC. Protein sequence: CASSSVGTQVYNEQFF.